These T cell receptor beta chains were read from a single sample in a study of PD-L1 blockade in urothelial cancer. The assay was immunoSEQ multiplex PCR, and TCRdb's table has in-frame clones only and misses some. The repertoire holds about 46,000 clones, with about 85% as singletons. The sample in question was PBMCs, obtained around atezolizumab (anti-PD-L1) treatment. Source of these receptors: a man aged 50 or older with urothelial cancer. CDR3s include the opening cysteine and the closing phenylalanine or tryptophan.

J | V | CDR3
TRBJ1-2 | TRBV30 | CAWREGWGVNYGYTF
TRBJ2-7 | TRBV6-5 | CASSGRDRSYEQYF
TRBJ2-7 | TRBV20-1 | CSATPQVEQYF
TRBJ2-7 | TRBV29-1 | CSVRQGSYEQYF
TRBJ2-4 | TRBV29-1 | CSGGGGKTGKNIQYF
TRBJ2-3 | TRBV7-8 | CASSFLDLGDTQYF
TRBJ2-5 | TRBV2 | CASSEWGGGDRETQYF
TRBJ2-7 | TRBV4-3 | CASSHTGTSGFYEQYF
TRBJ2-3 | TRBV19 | CASSAWDNTDTQYF
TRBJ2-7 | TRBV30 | CAWSPGGGYEQYF
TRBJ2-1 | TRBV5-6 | CASSRGTGGSYNEQFF
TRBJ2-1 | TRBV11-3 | CASSPGKRERYNEQFF
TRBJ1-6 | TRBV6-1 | CASRIETGEYSPLHF
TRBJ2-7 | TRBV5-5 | CASSLLGRNSYEQYF
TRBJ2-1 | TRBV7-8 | CASRQPGNYNEQFF
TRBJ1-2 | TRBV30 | CAWGTGTVRGTTF
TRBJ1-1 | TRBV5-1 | CASSARGREAEAFF
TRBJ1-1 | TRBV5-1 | CASSFEKTVRQGSSNTEAFF
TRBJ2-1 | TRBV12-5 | CASGTGAILSYNEQFF
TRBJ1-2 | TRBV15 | CATSRDIQTSYGYTF
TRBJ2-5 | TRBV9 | CASSVGQGVRETQYF
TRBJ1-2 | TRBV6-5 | CASSLRTGGNYGYTF
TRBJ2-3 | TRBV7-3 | CASSSSGRADTQYF
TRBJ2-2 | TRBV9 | CASSPPTSVNTGELFF
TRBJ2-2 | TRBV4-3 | CASSQGLAATGELFF
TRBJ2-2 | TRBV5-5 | CASPLQGWDTGELFF
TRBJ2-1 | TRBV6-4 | CASSEGRGLNEQFF
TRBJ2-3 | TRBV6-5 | CASSYQWPTDTQYF
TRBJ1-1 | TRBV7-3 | CASSLSSGNTEAFF